Listed below are T cell receptor beta chains from one sample, sequenced in a study of T-cell reconstitution after alpha-beta-depleted transplantation in children. Each CDR3 protein is one row after TCRdb ran MiXCR on the PCR reads. The table records hundreds of thousands of distinct CDR3 sequences, roughly 17% of them present only once. This specimen consisted of PBMCs from the stem cell graft donor, obtained from the stem cell graft. Every receptor here comes from a human donor who donated a stem cell graft to a child with acute myeloid leukemia. Each CDR3 is given with its conserved first and last residue. A D gene is named only where the DNA matches it firmly. A clone size is listed for some rows: how often the clone was seen (once, few, many), or a class if it is expanded.

V gene: TRBV12-3/TRBV12-4; D gene: -; clone size: many; J gene: TRBJ2-2; CDR3 protein: CASSGTGKGELFF; CDR3 DNA: TGTGCCAGCAGTGGGACCGGGAAGGGGGAGCTGTTTTTT
V gene: TRBV20-1; D gene: TRBD1; clone size: many; J gene: TRBJ1-1; CDR3 protein: CSVVPGGGEAFF; CDR3 DNA: TGCAGTGTGGTACCAGGGGGTGGGGAAGCTTTCTTT
V gene: TRBV5-5; D gene: -; clone size: many; J gene: TRBJ1-5; CDR3 protein: CASSPRHSSNQPQHF; CDR3 DNA: TGTGCCAGCAGCCCGCGGCACAGTTCCAATCAGCCCCAGCATTTT
V gene: TRBV7-6; D gene: TRBD2; clone size: -; J gene: TRBJ2-7; CDR3 protein: CASSLVGREGEQYF; CDR3 DNA: TGTGCCAGCAGCTTAGTTGGCAGGGAGGGCGAGCAGTACTTC
V gene: TRBV28; D gene: TRBD1; clone size: -; J gene: TRBJ1-5; CDR3 protein: CASSLGVQGSNQPQHF; CDR3 DNA: TGTGCCAGCAGTTTGGGGGTACAGGGGTCGAATCAGCCCCAGCATTTT
V gene: TRBV20-1; D gene: -; clone size: -; J gene: TRBJ1-5; CDR3 protein: CSANTGTSTSLLNQPQHF; CDR3 DNA: TGCAGTGCTAATACCGGGACCTCGACCTCCCTACTGAATCAGCCCCAGCATTTT
V gene: TRBV7-2; D gene: -; clone size: few; J gene: TRBJ2-1; CDR3 protein: CASSVRRAGEQFF; CDR3 DNA: TGTGCCAGCAGCGTCCGCAGGGCCGGTGAGCAGTTCTTC
V gene: TRBV7-2; D gene: -; clone size: -; J gene: TRBJ2-3; CDR3 protein: CASSPRDWRTDTQYF; CDR3 DNA: TGTGCCAGCAGCCCTAGGGACTGGCGCACAGATACGCAGTATTTT
V gene: TRBV7-2; D gene: -; clone size: -; J gene: TRBJ2-3; CDR3 protein: CASSLSGGLPDTQYF; CDR3 DNA: TGTGCCAGCAGCTTATCGGGGGGCCTACCGGATACGCAGTATTTT
V gene: TRBV29-1; D gene: -; clone size: many; J gene: TRBJ1-4; CDR3 protein: CSVAGGGVNEKLFF; CDR3 DNA: TGCAGCGTCGCCGGAGGGGGAGTCAATGAAAAACTGTTTTTT
V gene: TRBV12-3/TRBV12-4; D gene: -; clone size: -; J gene: TRBJ2-5; CDR3 protein: CASSKQGTQIQETQYF; CDR3 DNA: TGTGCCAGCAGTAAACAGGGGACTCAAATCCAAGAGACCCAGTACTTC
V gene: TRBV7-8; D gene: -; clone size: -; J gene: TRBJ1-1; CDR3 protein: CASTHQGSNTEAFF; CDR3 DNA: TGTGCCAGCACCCACCAGGGATCGAACACTGAAGCTTTCTTT
V gene: TRBV20-1; D gene: -; clone size: many; J gene: TRBJ2-3; CDR3 protein: CSARKGASTDTQYF; CDR3 DNA: TGCAGTGCTAGAAAAGGGGCGAGCACAGATACGCAGTATTTT
V gene: TRBV6-1; D gene: TRBD1; clone size: few; J gene: TRBJ1-4; CDR3 protein: CASSARQGGTNEKLFF; CDR3 DNA: TGTGCCAGCAGTGCCCGACAGGGTGGTACTAATGAAAAACTGTTTTTT
V gene: TRBV29-1; D gene: -; clone size: many; J gene: TRBJ1-1; CDR3 protein: CSVPEGPGTRAFF; CDR3 DNA: TGCAGCGTCCCCGAGGGACCCGGGACGAGGGCTTTCTTT
V gene: TRBV7-2; D gene: -; clone size: -; J gene: TRBJ2-5; CDR3 protein: CASSSLPGRVLKETQYF; CDR3 DNA: TGTGCCAGCAGCTCCCTACCTGGGCGGGTCCTAAAAGAGACCCAGTACTTC
V gene: TRBV20-1; D gene: TRBD1; clone size: few; J gene: TRBJ2-7; CDR3 protein: CSARIARQGRYEQYF; CDR3 DNA: TGCAGTGCTAGGATAGCGAGACAGGGCAGATACGAGCAGTACTTC
V gene: TRBV20-1; D gene: -; clone size: many; J gene: TRBJ2-3; CDR3 protein: CSAQEGGRTDTQYF; CDR3 DNA: TGCAGTGCCCAGGAAGGGGGGCGAACAGATACGCAGTATTTT
V gene: TRBV20-1; D gene: TRBD1; clone size: -; J gene: TRBJ1-6; CDR3 protein: CSARPDRVNSPLHF; CDR3 DNA: TGCAGTGCTAGGCCAGACAGGGTAAATTCACCCCTCCACTTT
V gene: TRBV15; D gene: -; clone size: many; J gene: TRBJ2-3; CDR3 protein: CATSRDGPLSTDTQYF; CDR3 DNA: TGTGCCACCAGCAGGGACGGACCTTTGTCGACAGATACGCAGTATTTT
V gene: TRBV12-3/TRBV12-4; D gene: -; clone size: -; J gene: TRBJ1-5; CDR3 protein: CASSFIGDQPQHF; CDR3 DNA: TGTGCCAGCAGTTTTATAGGAGATCAGCCCCAGCATTTT
V gene: TRBV24-1; D gene: -; clone size: few; J gene: TRBJ2-7; CDR3 protein: CATSDRVGEQYF; CDR3 DNA: TGTGCCACCAGTGACAGGGTAGGAGAGCAGTACTTC
V gene: TRBV5-1; D gene: -; clone size: many; J gene: TRBJ2-7; CDR3 protein: CASSLALYYEQYF; CDR3 DNA: TGCGCCAGCAGCTTGGCCTTGTACTACGAGCAGTACTTC
V gene: TRBV24-1; D gene: -; clone size: -; J gene: TRBJ2-2; CDR3 protein: CATSERLFENTGELFF; CDR3 DNA: TGTGCCACCAGTGAGAGACTTTTCGAAAACACCGGGGAGCTGTTTTTT
V gene: TRBV4-2; D gene: -; clone size: few; J gene: TRBJ1-5; CDR3 protein: CASSQEAVLNQPQHF; CDR3 DNA: TGTGCCAGCAGCCAAGAAGCGGTCCTCAATCAGCCCCAGCATTTT
V gene: TRBV27; D gene: -; clone size: few; J gene: TRBJ2-3; CDR3 protein: CASITRDTQYF; CDR3 DNA: TGTGCCAGCATTACCAGGGATACGCAGTATTTT
V gene: TRBV29-1; D gene: TRBD1; clone size: many; J gene: TRBJ1-5; CDR3 protein: CSVRPGGGNQPQHF; CDR3 DNA: TGCAGCGTTCGGCCAGGGGGCGGCAATCAGCCCCAGCATTTT
V gene: TRBV7-6; D gene: TRBD2; clone size: few; J gene: TRBJ2-3; CDR3 protein: CASSRTSDLGDTQYF; CDR3 DNA: TGTGCCAGCAGCCGGACTAGCGACCTGGGGGATACGCAGTATTTT
V gene: TRBV29-1; D gene: -; clone size: many; J gene: TRBJ1-2; CDR3 protein: CSVEPSGYTF; CDR3 DNA: TGCAGCGTTGAGCCCAGCGGCTACACCTTC
V gene: TRBV29-1; D gene: -; clone size: few; J gene: TRBJ2-3; CDR3 protein: CSVEVNESTDTQYF; CDR3 DNA: TGCAGCGTTGAAGTTAACGAAAGCACAGATACGCAGTATTTT
V gene: TRBV13; D gene: -; clone size: -; J gene: TRBJ1-1; CDR3 protein: CASSLELWGSGDTEAFF; CDR3 DNA: TGTGCCAGCAGCTTAGAACTCTGGGGGAGTGGGGACACTGAAGCTTTCTTT
V gene: TRBV29-1; D gene: TRBD2; clone size: -; J gene: TRBJ2-1; CDR3 protein: CSVPVLAGGGNEQFF; CDR3 DNA: TGCAGCGTTCCCGTGCTAGCGGGGGGTGGGAATGAGCAGTTCTTC
V gene: TRBV12-3/TRBV12-4; D gene: -; clone size: -; J gene: TRBJ2-3; CDR3 protein: CASRSEGSIDTQYF; CDR3 DNA: TGTGCCAGCAGGAGTGAGGGATCGATAGATACGCAGTATTTT
V gene: TRBV5-6; D gene: TRBD1; clone size: many; J gene: TRBJ2-7; CDR3 protein: CASSYITGTGGPEQYF; CDR3 DNA: TGTGCCAGCAGCTACATTACCGGGACAGGGGGACCCGAGCAGTACTTC
V gene: TRBV9; D gene: -; clone size: few; J gene: TRBJ1-5; CDR3 protein: CASSVGLGRDQPQHF; CDR3 DNA: TGTGCCAGCAGCGTAGGGTTGGGACGGGATCAGCCCCAGCATTTT
V gene: TRBV7-3; D gene: TRBD1; clone size: many; J gene: TRBJ2-7; CDR3 protein: CASSQQGQGFDEQYF; CDR3 DNA: TGTGCCAGCAGCCAGCAGGGACAGGGATTCGACGAGCAGTACTTC
V gene: TRBV30; D gene: -; clone size: few; J gene: TRBJ2-7; CDR3 protein: CAWSSWQGWEQYF; CDR3 DNA: TGTGCCTGGAGTTCTTGGCAGGGCTGGGAGCAGTACTTC
V gene: TRBV5-5; D gene: TRBD1; clone size: many; J gene: TRBJ2-1; CDR3 protein: CASTPQGPDNEQFF; CDR3 DNA: TGTGCCAGCACCCCACAGGGGCCCGACAATGAGCAGTTCTTC
V gene: TRBV5-5; D gene: TRBD1; clone size: -; J gene: TRBJ2-5; CDR3 protein: CASSLEEGGLPLETQYF; CDR3 DNA: TGTGCCAGCAGCTTGGAGGAAGGGGGCCTACCTTTAGAGACCCAGTACTTC
V gene: TRBV29-1; D gene: TRBD1; clone size: many; J gene: TRBJ1-4; CDR3 protein: CSVEGTGDNEKLFF; CDR3 DNA: TGCAGCGTTGAAGGGACAGGGGATAATGAAAAACTGTTTTTT
V gene: TRBV27; D gene: -; clone size: many; J gene: TRBJ1-5; CDR3 protein: CASSLARRGQPQHF; CDR3 DNA: TGTGCCAGCAGTTTAGCGAGACGTGGTCAGCCCCAGCATTTT